Described below is a single T cell receptor (beta chain) sequence and its context. The source of the sample is a study of cytomegalovirus exposure and HLA in healthy donors. Vbeta (60) and Jbeta (13) primers were used in the PCR. As originally analysed: Later work found 65 million to 90 million unique TCR beta chains, with around 10 million shared. Some clones are missing from TCRdb's copy, which holds only in-frame ones; the method was immunoSEQ multiplex PCR. The DNA gave D and trimming, while V, J and clone size come from that table. Among approximately 150,000 clones listed, under 90% were seen once. The CDR3 runs 13 residues. J gave up 7 bases and V 7 bases, and 10 bases lay outside the gene matches. The germline gives CDR1 ENHRY, CDR2 SYGVKD.

J is TRBJ2-7 and V is TRBV10-3; 7 bases line up with TRBD1. The receptor was isolated from a boy aged 2-15 years in good health and CMV-seronegative. The sequenced material came from PBMCs. CDR3 nucleotide sequence: TGTGCCATCAACACCGGTCAGGGGGAAGAGCAGTACTTC. Its protein is CAINTGQGEEQYF.